This T cell receptor beta chain is from a study of shared clonotypes between healthy human individuals. The study's findings and limits: Non-shared clonotypes had lower generation probabilities than those shared by all four donors. Represented genetic and exposure-history diversity was restricted by having few donors.

This CDR3 comprises 12 residues. V shed 1 base and J shed 7 bases, with 8 bases lying between them. The germline V gene has CDR1 SEHNR and CDR2 FQNEAQ (reference sequence). Caucasian adults residing in Nashville, Tennessee made up all the donors. A remark on this clone: Its matching antigen is unknown. This CDR3 is also generated by other DNA sequences in the sample.

The table came from immunoSEQ multiplex PCR; TCRdb's copy has only in-frame clones and leaves some out. This sample yields roughly 2.4 million clones, of which about 94% are seen a single time; approximately 0.13% belongs to the top ten. The sample was naive CD4+ T cells sorted from blood. Subset of the sample: CD45RA+ positively selected. The V gene is TRBV7-9, the J gene TRBJ2-7; no firm D call. This clonotype was obtained from a man aged 18 to 29 in good health. The chain's CDR3 is CASSLEGFEQYF. In nucleotides, the CDR3 is TGTGCCAGCAGCTTAGAAGGGTTTGAGCAGTACTTC.